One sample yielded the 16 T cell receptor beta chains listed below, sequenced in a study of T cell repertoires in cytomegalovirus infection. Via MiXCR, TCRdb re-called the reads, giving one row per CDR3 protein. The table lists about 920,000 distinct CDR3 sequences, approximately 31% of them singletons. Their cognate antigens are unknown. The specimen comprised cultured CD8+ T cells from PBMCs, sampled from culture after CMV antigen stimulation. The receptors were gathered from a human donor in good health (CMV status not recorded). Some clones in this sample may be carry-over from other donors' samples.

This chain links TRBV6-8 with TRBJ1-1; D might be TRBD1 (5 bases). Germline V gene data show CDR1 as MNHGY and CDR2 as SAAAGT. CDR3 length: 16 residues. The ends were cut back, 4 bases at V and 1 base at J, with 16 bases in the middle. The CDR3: CASSFRRRGENTEAFF. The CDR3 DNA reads TGTGCCAGCAGTTTCCGAAGACGGGGGGAGAACACTGAAGCTTTCTTT.

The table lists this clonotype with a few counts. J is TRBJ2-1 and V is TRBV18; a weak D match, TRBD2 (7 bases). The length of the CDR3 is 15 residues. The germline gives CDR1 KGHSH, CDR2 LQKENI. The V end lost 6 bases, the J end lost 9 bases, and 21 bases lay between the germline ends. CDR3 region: CASSPNGGGPIEQFF. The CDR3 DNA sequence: TGTGCCAGCTCCCCCAATGGGGGGGGGCCGATTGAGCAGTTCTTC.

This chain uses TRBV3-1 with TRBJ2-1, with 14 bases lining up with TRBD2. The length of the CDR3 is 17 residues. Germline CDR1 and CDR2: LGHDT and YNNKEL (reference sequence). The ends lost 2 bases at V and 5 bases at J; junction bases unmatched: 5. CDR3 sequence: CASSQPGTSGGNNEQFF. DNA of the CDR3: TGTGCCAGCAGCCAACCCGGGACTAGCGGGGGTAACAATGAGCAGTTCTTC.

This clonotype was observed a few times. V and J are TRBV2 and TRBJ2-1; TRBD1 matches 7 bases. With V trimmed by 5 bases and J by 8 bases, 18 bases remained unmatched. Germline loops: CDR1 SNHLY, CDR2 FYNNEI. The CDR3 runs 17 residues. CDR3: CASSPFSTGQLRHEQFF. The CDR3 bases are TGTGCCAGCAGTCCTTTCTCGACAGGGCAATTACGACATGAGCAGTTCTTC.

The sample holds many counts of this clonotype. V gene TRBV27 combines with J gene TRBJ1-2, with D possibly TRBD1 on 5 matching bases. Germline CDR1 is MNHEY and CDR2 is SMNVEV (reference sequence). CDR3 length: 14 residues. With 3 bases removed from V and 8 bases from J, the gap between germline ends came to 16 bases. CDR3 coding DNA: TGTGCCAGCAGTTTCGGTGGGGGGGGAAGCGGCTACACCTTC. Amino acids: CASSFGGGGSGYTF.

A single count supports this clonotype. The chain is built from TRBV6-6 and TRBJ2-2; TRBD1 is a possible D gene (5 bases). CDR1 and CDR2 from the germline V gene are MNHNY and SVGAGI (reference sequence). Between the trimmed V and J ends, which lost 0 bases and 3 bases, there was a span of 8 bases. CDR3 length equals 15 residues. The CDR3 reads CASSYSGEDTGELFF. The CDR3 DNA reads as TGTGCCAGCAGTTACTCAGGGGAAGACACCGGGGAGCTGTTTTTT.

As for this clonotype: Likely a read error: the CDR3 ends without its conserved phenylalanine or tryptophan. The CDR3 is CAISITGGTQPQHI. The CDR3 region has the DNA TGTGCCATCAGCATAACAGGGGGCACTCAGCCCCAGCATATT. V usage is TRBV10-3 and J usage is TRBJ1-5; 9 bases are a match to TRBD1. Germline CDR1 reads ENHRY; CDR2 reads SYGVKD. The J segment lost 6 bases and the V segment lost 6 bases, leaving 6 bases of the junction unmatched. The CDR3 is 14 amino acids.

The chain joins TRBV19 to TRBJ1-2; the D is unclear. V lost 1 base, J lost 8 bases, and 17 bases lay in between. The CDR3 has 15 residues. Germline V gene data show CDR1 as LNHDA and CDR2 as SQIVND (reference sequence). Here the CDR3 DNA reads TGTGCCAGTAGTATAGGGGCCCGAGACCGCGGCGGCTACACCTTC. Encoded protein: CASSIGARDRGGYTF.

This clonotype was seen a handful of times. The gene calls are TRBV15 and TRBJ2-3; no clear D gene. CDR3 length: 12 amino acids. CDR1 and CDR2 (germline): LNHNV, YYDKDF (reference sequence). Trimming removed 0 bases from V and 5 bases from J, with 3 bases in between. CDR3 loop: CATSRDKDTQYF. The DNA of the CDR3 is TGTGCCACCAGCAGAGATAAAGATACGCAGTATTTT.

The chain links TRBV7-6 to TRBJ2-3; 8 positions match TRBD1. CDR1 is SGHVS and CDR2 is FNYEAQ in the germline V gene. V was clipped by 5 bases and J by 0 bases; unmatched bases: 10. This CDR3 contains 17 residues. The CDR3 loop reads CASSPTTGEVSTDTQYF. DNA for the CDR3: TGTGCCAGCAGCCCAACGACAGGGGAGGTTAGCACAGATACGCAGTATTTT.

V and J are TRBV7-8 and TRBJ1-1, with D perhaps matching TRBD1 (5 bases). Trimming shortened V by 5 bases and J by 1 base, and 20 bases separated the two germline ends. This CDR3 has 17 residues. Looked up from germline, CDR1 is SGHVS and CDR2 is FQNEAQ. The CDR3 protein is CASSLGPKRDGNTEAFF. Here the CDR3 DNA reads TGTGCCAGCAGCCTAGGACCGAAAAGGGACGGGAACACTGAAGCTTTCTTT.

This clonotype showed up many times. Here the CDR3 DNA reads TGTGCCAGCAGTGAGGGGGGGGAGTTCACTGAAGCTTTCTTT. It specifies CASSEGGEFTEAFF. The chain is built from TRBV25-1 and TRBJ1-1, with a weak D call TRBD1 (5 bases). The germline V gene has CDR1 MGHDK and CDR2 SYGVNS. The V gene lost 3 bases and the J gene lost 4 bases, with 12 bases spanning the gap. The CDR3 consists of 14 residues. The variable domain in full, with the rest retrieved from reference TRBV25-1 and TRBJ1-1, is EADIYQTPRYLVIGTGKKITLECSQTMGHDKMYWYQQDPGMELHLIHYSYGVNSTEKGDLSSESTVSRIRTEHFPLTLESARPSHTSQYLCASSEGGEFTEAFFGQGTRLTVV.

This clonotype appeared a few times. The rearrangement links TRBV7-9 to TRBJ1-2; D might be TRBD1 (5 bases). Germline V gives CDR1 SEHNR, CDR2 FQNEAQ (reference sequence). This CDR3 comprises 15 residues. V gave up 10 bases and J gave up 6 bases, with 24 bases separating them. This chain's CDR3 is CATRDGEYTKHGYTF. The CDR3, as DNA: TGTGCCACACGGGACGGAGAATATACAAAGCATGGCTACACCTTC.

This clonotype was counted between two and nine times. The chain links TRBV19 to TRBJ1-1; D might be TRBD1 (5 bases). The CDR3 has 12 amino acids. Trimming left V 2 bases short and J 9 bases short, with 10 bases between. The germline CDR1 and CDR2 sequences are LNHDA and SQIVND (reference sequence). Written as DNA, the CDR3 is TGTGCCAGTAGTATACCAGGGTTGAAAGCTTTCTTT. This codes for CASSIPGLKAFF.

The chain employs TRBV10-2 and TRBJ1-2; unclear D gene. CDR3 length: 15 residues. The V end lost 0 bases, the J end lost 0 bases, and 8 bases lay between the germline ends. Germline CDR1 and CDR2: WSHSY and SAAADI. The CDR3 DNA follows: TGCGCCAGCAGTGAGTCGGCATATGCTAACTATGGCTACACCTTC. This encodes CASSESAYANYGYTF.

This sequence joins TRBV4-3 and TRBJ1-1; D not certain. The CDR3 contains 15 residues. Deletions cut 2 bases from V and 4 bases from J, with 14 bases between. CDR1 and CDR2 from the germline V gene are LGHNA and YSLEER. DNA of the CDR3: TGCGCCAGCAGCCAATTTATACGATTGGGCACTGAAGCTTTCTTT. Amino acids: CASSQFIRLGTEAFF.